Listed below are T cell receptor beta chains from one sample, sequenced in a study of blood T cell repertoires in COVID-19. TCRdb's table, derived via immunoSEQ multiplex PCR, lists solely in-frame clones and lacks some. Seen here are roughly 390,000 clones, more than 70% observed once, and the top ten hold 8.5% to 12%. The sample consisted of peripheral blood. The source is a young woman with COVID-19, enrolled during active disease. CDR3s include the opening cysteine and the closing phenylalanine or tryptophan. D genes are given only for firm matches. Some rows mark clone size as missing; the rest say once, few, many or name a class of expanded clone.

TRBD2,TRBV15,15,once,TRBJ2-7,TGTGCCACCAGCAGAGGGGCTAGCGGAGTCTACGAGCAGTACTTC,CATSRGASGVYEQYF
TRBD2,TRBV28,16,few,TRBJ2-3,TGTGCCAGCAGTTTATACAGCGGGAGCGGGGCAGATACGCAGTATTTT,CASSLYSGSGADTQYF
TRBD2,TRBV18,16,NA,TRBJ2-3,TGTGCCAGCTCGCCCGGACTAGCGGGAGTACCCGATACGCAGTATTTT,CASSPGLAGVPDTQYF
NA,TRBV11-2,14,few,TRBJ2-7,TGTGCCAGCAGCTTAGATCGACTAGCCTACGAGCAGTACTTC,CASSLDRLAYEQYF
TRBD1,TRBV7-9,17,NA,TRBJ1-4,TGTGCCAGCAGCTTATCCGGGACAGGGTGGAATAATGAAAAACTGTTTTTT,CASSLSGTGWNNEKLFF
TRBD1,TRBV11-2,16,NA,TRBJ1-2,TGTGCCAGCAGCTTAGTAGGCAGGGGGCGATTTAATGGCTACACCTTC,CASSLVGRGRFNGYTF
TRBD2,TRBV27,15,NA,TRBJ2-7,TGTGCCAGCAGTTTACTGGGGCGGGAGGCGTGGGAGCAGTACTTC,CASSLLGREAWEQYF
TRBD1,TRBV4-3,15,once,TRBJ1-1,TGCGCCAGCAGCCAAGATACTCCAGACAGGGGTAGAGCTTTCTTT,CASSQDTPDRGRAFF
NA,TRBV7-2,14,NA,TRBJ2-3,TGTGCCAGCAGGCAGCGGGTAGGCACAGATACGCAGTATTTT,CASRQRVGTDTQYF
NA,TRBV7-9,14,NA,TRBJ2-7,TGTGCCAGCAGCTTTCCGACAGGGAGGAACGAGCAGTACTTC,CASSFPTGRNEQYF
NA,TRBV15,14,NA,TRBJ2-3,TGTGCCACCAGCACTTGGCAGGGTACAGATACGCAGTATTTT,CATSTWQGTDTQYF
TRBD2,TRBV6-5,16,NA,TRBJ2-7,TGTGCCAGCAGTTACTCAGTGGGACTAGCGCGGTACGAGCAGTACTTC,CASSYSVGLARYEQYF
TRBD1,TRBV13,16,NA,TRBJ2-5,TGTGCCAGCAGCTCCGACCTGGGGACAGGGTTAGAGACCCAGTACTTC,CASSSDLGTGLETQYF
NA,TRBV28,14,NA,TRBJ2-7,TGTGCCAGCAGTTTATTCGGGAACCCCTACGAGCAGTACTTC,CASSLFGNPYEQYF
TRBD2,TRBV19,17,many,TRBJ2-7,TGTGCCAGTAGTATCTCCGGGACTAGCGGGAAATTCCACGAGCAGTACTTC,CASSISGTSGKFHEQYF
NA,TRBV12-3/TRBV12-4,12,NA,TRBJ1-2,TGTGCCAGCAGCTCGCGGGTCGGGGGCTACACCTTC,CASSSRVGGYTF
NA,TRBV21-1,13,NA,TRBJ1-2,TGTGCCAGCAGGCCGGCGGGTTGCTATGGCTACACCTTC,CASRPAGCYGYTF
TRBD1,TRBV29-1,16,NA,TRBJ2-1,TGCAGCGTTGAAGGGGGGACAGGGGGCGCTTACAATGAGCAGTTCTTC,CSVEGGTGGAYNEQFF
NA,TRBV12-3/TRBV12-4,13,NA,TRBJ1-1,TGTGCCAGCAGTACCGACGGGGACACTGAAGCTTTCTTT,CASSTDGDTEAFF
TRBD1,TRBV2,13,NA,TRBJ1-2,TGTGCCAGCAGCGCCGACAGGGACGGTGGCTACACCTTC,CASSADRDGGYTF